This record concerns one T cell receptor beta chain sequence. TCRdb keeps only in-frame clones here, not all; method: immunoSEQ multiplex PCR. Among about 2,200,000 clones listed, 90% to 95% were seen once. Germline CDR1 reads SGHTA; CDR2 reads FQGNSA. The V end lost 5 bases, the J end lost 0 bases, and 11 bases lay between the germline ends. There are 14 residues in the CDR3. This entry belongs to a study of shared clonotypes between healthy human individuals. Terminally differentiated effector memory CD45RA+ cells were excluded by CCR7 positive selection of CD45RO-negative cells. The sample consisted of naive CD8+ T cells from PBMCs. The TCR comes from a man aged 18-30 years in good health. Some clones in this sample may be carry-over from other donors' samples. The gene calls are TRBV7-2 and TRBJ2-7; the D gene is possibly TRBD1 (6 bases). This chain's CDR3 is CASSQGTFSYEQYF. The DNA of the CDR3 is TGTGCCAGCAGCCAGGGGACATTCTCCTACGAGCAGTACTTC.